Listed below are T cell receptor beta chains from one sample, sequenced in a study of T cell changes during pregnancy in multiple sclerosis. TCRdb's copy holds only in-frame clones and misses some; the assay was immunoSEQ multiplex PCR. The sample records approximately 32,000 clones, 90% to 95% being singletons. Material: CD4+ T cells from peripheral blood mononuclear cells, obtained in the second trimester of pregnancy. The receptors shown here come from a female donor with multiple sclerosis, enrolled in a pregnancy study. Both conserved end residues are part of each CDR3. The D gene is left open where the match is weak.

>TRBV19|TRBJ2-7|TRBD1
CASKGRGSYEQYF
>TRBV9|TRBJ1-5|.
CASSGGDRQPQHF
>TRBV5-1|TRBJ1-1|.
CASSLGSGTNTEAFF
>TRBV5-1|TRBJ1-1|.
CASSTDLNTEAFF
>TRBV5-1|TRBJ2-7|TRBD2
CASSLDGREGDEQYF
>TRBV19|TRBJ1-2|TRBD1
CASSPSGTAMFGGYTF
>TRBV6-1|TRBJ2-5|.
CASRRSIQETQYF
>TRBV29-1|TRBJ2-7|.
CSGKTNSYEQYF
>TRBV7-2|TRBJ1-1|.
CASSFIATRGLNTEAFF
>TRBV19|TRBJ1-1|.
CASSHKMNTEAFF
>TRBV5-5|TRBJ2-2|TRBD1
CASSLGLGGRTNTGELFF
>TRBV7-2|TRBJ2-1|.
CASKGGAVSSYNEQFF
>TRBV2|TRBJ2-3|.
CASSEAGVTTDTQYF
>TRBV6-1|TRBJ1-1|.
CASRAGWNTEAFF